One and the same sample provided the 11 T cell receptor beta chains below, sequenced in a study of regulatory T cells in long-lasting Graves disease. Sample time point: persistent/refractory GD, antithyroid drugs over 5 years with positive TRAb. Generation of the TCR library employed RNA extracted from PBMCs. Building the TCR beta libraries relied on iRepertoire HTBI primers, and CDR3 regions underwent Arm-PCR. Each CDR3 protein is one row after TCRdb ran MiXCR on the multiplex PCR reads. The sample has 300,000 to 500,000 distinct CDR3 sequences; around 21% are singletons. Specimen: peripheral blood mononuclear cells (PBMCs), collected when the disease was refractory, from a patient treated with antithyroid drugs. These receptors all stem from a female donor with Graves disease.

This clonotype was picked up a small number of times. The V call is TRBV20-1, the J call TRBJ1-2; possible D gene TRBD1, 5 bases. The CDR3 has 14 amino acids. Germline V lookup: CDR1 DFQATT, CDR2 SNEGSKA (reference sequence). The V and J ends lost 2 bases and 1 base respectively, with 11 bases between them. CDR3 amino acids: CSARPGADNYGYTF. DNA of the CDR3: TGCAGTGCTAGACCTGGGGCAGATAACTATGGCTACACCTTC.

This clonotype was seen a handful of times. The CDR3 nucleotides are TGTGCCATCAGTGGGGGGACTAGCGGGAGTGGGGTGCAGTACTTC. It specifies CAISGGTSGSGVQYF. This sequence joins TRBV10-3 and TRBJ2-7, with 14 nucleotides matching TRBD2. CDR3 length: 15 amino acids. Germline assignment: CDR1 ENHRY and CDR2 SYGVKD. Trimming cost V 4 bases and J 9 bases; bases outside gene matches: 8.

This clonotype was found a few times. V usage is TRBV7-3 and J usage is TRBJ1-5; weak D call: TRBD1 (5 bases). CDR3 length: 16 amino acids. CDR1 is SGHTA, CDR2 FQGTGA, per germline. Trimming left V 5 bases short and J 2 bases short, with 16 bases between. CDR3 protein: CASSPDPGFGNQPQHF. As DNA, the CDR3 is TGTGCCAGCAGCCCCGACCCAGGGTTCGGCAATCAGCCCCAGCATTTT.

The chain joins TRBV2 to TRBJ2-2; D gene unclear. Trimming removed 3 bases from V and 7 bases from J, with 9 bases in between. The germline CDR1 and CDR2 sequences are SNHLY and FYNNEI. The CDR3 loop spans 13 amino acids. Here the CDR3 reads CASSDLGNGELFF. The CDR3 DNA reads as TGTGCCAGCAGTGATTTGGGGAACGGGGAGCTGTTTTTT.

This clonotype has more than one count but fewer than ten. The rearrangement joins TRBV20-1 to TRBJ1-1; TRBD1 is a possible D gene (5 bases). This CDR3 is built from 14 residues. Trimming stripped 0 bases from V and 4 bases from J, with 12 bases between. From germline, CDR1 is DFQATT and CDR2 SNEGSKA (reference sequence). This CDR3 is CSARDGTAGTEAFF. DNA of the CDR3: TGCAGTGCTAGAGACGGGACGGCGGGCACTGAAGCTTTCTTT.

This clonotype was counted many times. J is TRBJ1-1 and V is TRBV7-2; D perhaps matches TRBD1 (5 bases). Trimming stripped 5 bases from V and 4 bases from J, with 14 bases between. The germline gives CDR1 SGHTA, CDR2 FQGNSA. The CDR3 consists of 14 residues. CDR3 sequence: CASSIPGRSTEAFF. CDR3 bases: TGTGCCAGCAGCATTCCAGGGAGGAGCACTGAAGCTTTCTTT.

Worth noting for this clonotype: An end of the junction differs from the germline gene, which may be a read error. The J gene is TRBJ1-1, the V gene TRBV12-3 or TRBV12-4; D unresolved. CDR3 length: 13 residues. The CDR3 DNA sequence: TGTGCCAGCGGTTTGCGGGAGAACACTGAAGCTTTCTTT. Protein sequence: CASGLRENTEAFF.

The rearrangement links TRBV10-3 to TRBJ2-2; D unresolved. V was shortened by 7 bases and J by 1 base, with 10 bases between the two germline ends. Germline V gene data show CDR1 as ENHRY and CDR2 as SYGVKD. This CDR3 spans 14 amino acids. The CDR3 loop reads CAITRDKNTGELFF. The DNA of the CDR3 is TGTGCCATCACCAGAGACAAGAACACCGGGGAGCTGTTTTTT.

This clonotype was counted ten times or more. CDR3 sequence: CSARPPGQTEAFF. The CDR3 region has the DNA TGCAGTGCTAGACCCCCGGGACAGACTGAAGCTTTCTTT. The chain is built from TRBV20-1 and TRBJ1-1, with TRBD1 matching over 7 bases. CDR3 size: 13 residues. V lost 2 bases to trimming and J lost 5 bases; unmatched junction nucleotides: 5. Germline V gene data show CDR1 as DFQATT and CDR2 as SNEGSKA (reference sequence).

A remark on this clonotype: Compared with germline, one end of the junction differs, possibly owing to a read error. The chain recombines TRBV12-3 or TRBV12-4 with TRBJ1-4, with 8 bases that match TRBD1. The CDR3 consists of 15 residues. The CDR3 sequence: CASRLGTGTNENLFF. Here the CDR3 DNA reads TGTGCCAGCCGCTTGGGGACAGGAACTAATGAAAACCTGTTTTTT.

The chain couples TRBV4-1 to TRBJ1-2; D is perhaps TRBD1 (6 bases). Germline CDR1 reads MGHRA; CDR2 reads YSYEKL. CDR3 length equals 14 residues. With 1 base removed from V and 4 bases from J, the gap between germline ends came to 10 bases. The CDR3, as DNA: TGCGCCAGCAGCCAAGGGGGAGGGGGCTATGGCTACACCTTC. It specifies CASSQGGGGYGYTF.